This record concerns one T cell receptor beta chain sequence. From germline, CDR1 is MNHNS and CDR2 SASEGT. The CDR3 length is 18 residues. Trimming at V came to 4 bases and at J to 2 bases, leaving 12 bases not matched to a gene. The sample comes from a study of blood T cell repertoires in COVID-19. Grouping used clinical history reported by participants in a survey and questionnaire. Either two negative PCRs, clearance, or symptom resolution qualified Cohort 3 donors as recovered. Authors' processing steps: Estimated nucleated cell counts came from reference gene primer amplification. Generated by immunoSEQ multiplex PCR, the TCRdb table keeps only in-frame clones and is missing some. The V and J calls and the clone size are those of that table, but D and trimming were determined from the DNA. This table has 430,000 or so clones, approximately 88% appearing once.

This chain uses TRBV6-1 with TRBJ1-2, with 11 bases fitting TRBD1. The receptor was isolated from a woman aged 40 to 55 who had recovered from COVID-19. The sequenced sample was PBMCs or T cells enriched from blood (not recorded which). For the CDR3, the DNA is TGTGCCAGCAGTGGCCCCGGACAGGGGGCTAGAGGAAACTATGGCTACACCTTC. This sequence encodes CASSGPGQGARGNYGYTF.